The T cell receptor (beta chain) under discussion was sequenced for a study of STAT5B mutations in CD4+ large granular lymphocyte leukemia. Sequencing used immunoSEQ multiplex PCR; TCRdb keeps in-frame clones, though not all of them. The sample contains 35,000 or so clones, roughly 71% of which appear only once. V was clipped by 10 bases and J by 7 bases; unmatched bases: 5. This CDR3 has 12 amino acids. Germline V gene lookup returns CDR1 SNHLY and CDR2 FYNNEI. About this clone itself: The antigen remains unidentified.

Study-level findings and limits: Top patient clones used TRBV06 genes more often: 8/27 versus 2/35 in controls. Higher CD4+ than CD8+ T-LGLL clonality might reflect small sample size.

The sequenced material came from CD4+ T cells from blood buffy coats. The receptor's source is a human donor in good health. V and J are TRBV2 and TRBJ2-5; 11 positions agree with TRBD2. The DNA of the CDR3 is TGTGCCACGGGGACTAGCGGTGGGACCCAGTACTTC. This sequence encodes CATGTSGGTQYF. Full variable domain (missing parts from reference TRBV2 and TRBJ2-5): EPEVTQTPSHQVTQMGQEVILRCVPISNHLYFYWYRQILGQKVEFLVSFYNNEISEKSEIFDDQFSVERPDGSNFTLKIRSTKLEDSAMYFCATGTSGGTQYFGPGTRLLVL.